The rows below give T cell receptor beta chains drawn from one sample of a study of shared clonotypes between healthy human individuals. Here immunoSEQ multiplex PCR was the method, and the copy in TCRdb shows in-frame clones only, minus some. The table lists 550,000 to 600,000 clones, nearly 98% of them singletons, with 0.25% to 0.35% in the top ten. The source material was naive CD8+ T cells sorted from blood. The receptors come from a man under 40 in good health. Both conserved end residues are part of each CDR3. Each record gives: V gene, clone size, CDR3 length, J gene, D gene, CDR3 protein, CDR3 DNA. A D gene is named only where the DNA matches it firmly. Size tells how often a clone was seen (once, few, many) or the class of an expanded clone, and some rows leave it out.

v_gene: TRBV29-1; abundance: -; len: 17; j_gene: TRBJ2-3; d_gene: -; CDR3aa: CSVEGGGDSDPTDTQYF; CDR3nt: TGCAGCGTTGAAGGAGGGGGGGACTCCGACCCCACAGATACGCAGTATTTT
v_gene: TRBV7-8; abundance: -; len: 14; j_gene: TRBJ1-4; d_gene: -; CDR3aa: CAITTLPDNEKLFF; CDR3nt: TGTGCCATCACAACCTTACCAGATAATGAAAAACTGTTTTTT
v_gene: TRBV9; abundance: -; len: 19; j_gene: TRBJ2-5; d_gene: TRBD2; CDR3aa: CASSVGTLSEAGGGETQYF; CDR3nt: TGTGCCAGCAGCGTTGGGACTTTGAGTGAGGCGGGAGGGGGAGAGACCCAGTACTTC
v_gene: TRBV4-1; abundance: -; len: 14; j_gene: TRBJ1-2; d_gene: -; CDR3aa: CASSQTTDDYGYTF; CDR3nt: TGCGCCAGCAGCCAAACGACCGACGACTATGGCTACACCTTC
v_gene: TRBV4-1; abundance: -; len: 14; j_gene: TRBJ1-5; d_gene: -; CDR3aa: CASSQPDGNQPQHF; CDR3nt: TGCGCCAGCAGCCAGCCCGATGGCAATCAGCCCCAGCATTTT
v_gene: TRBV5-8; abundance: -; len: 15; j_gene: TRBJ2-3; d_gene: TRBD2; CDR3aa: CASSFGTSGTDTQYF; CDR3nt: TGTGCCAGCAGCTTTGGGACTAGCGGCACAGATACGCAGTATTTT
v_gene: TRBV29-1; abundance: -; len: 11; j_gene: TRBJ2-3; d_gene: -; CDR3aa: CSVEGSDTQYF; CDR3nt: TGCAGCGTTGAGGGTTCAGATACGCAGTATTTT
v_gene: TRBV27; abundance: -; len: 17; j_gene: TRBJ1-2; d_gene: TRBD1; CDR3aa: CASSLSDLQGSVSGYTF; CDR3nt: TGTGCCAGCAGTTTATCGGACCTACAGGGGAGTGTGAGTGGCTACACCTTC
v_gene: TRBV7-9; abundance: -; len: 18; j_gene: TRBJ2-3; d_gene: -; CDR3aa: CASSLTIASRTSTDTQYF; CDR3nt: TGTGCCAGCAGCTTGACAATAGCGAGTAGAACTAGCACAGATACGCAGTATTTT
v_gene: TRBV5-5; abundance: -; len: 12; j_gene: TRBJ1-5; d_gene: -; CDR3aa: CASSLLDQPQHF; CDR3nt: TGTGCCAGCAGCTTATTAGATCAGCCCCAGCATTTT
v_gene: TRBV5-6; abundance: -; len: 17; j_gene: TRBJ2-7; d_gene: -; CDR3aa: CASSLNPQRVESYEQYF; CDR3nt: TGTGCCAGCAGCTTGAACCCGCAGCGGGTGGAGTCCTACGAGCAGTACTTC
v_gene: TRBV6-6; abundance: -; len: 13; j_gene: TRBJ1-5; d_gene: -; CDR3aa: CASREGSNQPQHF; CDR3nt: TGTGCCAGCAGGGAGGGGAGCAATCAGCCCCAGCATTTT
v_gene: TRBV7-9; abundance: -; len: 15; j_gene: TRBJ2-7; d_gene: TRBD2; CDR3aa: CASNDGTSGRLEEYF; CDR3nt: TGTGCCAGCAACGACGGGACTAGCGGCAGACTCGAGGAGTACTTC
v_gene: TRBV7-9; abundance: -; len: 17; j_gene: TRBJ1-2; d_gene: TRBD1; CDR3aa: CASNPLLRDSYREGYTF; CDR3nt: TGTGCCAGCAACCCCCTCCTCCGGGACAGTTACCGGGAAGGCTACACCTTC
v_gene: TRBV11-3; abundance: -; len: 14; j_gene: TRBJ2-2; d_gene: TRBD2; CDR3aa: CASSSTSGTGELFF; CDR3nt: TGTGCCAGCAGCTCGACTAGCGGGACCGGGGAGCTGTTTTTT
v_gene: TRBV14; abundance: -; len: 15; j_gene: TRBJ2-1; d_gene: TRBD2; CDR3aa: CASSNLAGAPNEQFF; CDR3nt: TGTGCCAGCAGCAACCTAGCGGGAGCCCCCAATGAGCAGTTCTTC
v_gene: TRBV6-5; abundance: -; len: 13; j_gene: TRBJ2-7; d_gene: TRBD1; CDR3aa: CASSPRTGSEQYF; CDR3nt: TGTGCCAGCAGTCCCCGGACAGGGTCCGAGCAGTACTTC
v_gene: TRBV4-1; abundance: -; len: 13; j_gene: TRBJ2-1; d_gene: -; CDR3aa: CASFSRTSNEQFF; CDR3nt: TGCGCCAGCTTTTCCAGGACAAGTAATGAGCAGTTCTTC
v_gene: TRBV27; abundance: once; len: 15; j_gene: TRBJ2-7; d_gene: TRBD1; CDR3aa: CASRPLGTAFYEQYF; CDR3nt: TGTGCCAGCAGACCTCTCGGGACAGCCTTCTACGAGCAGTACTTC
v_gene: TRBV7-9; abundance: -; len: 13; j_gene: TRBJ2-1; d_gene: TRBD1; CDR3aa: CASSLDRANEQFF; CDR3nt: TGTGCCAGCAGCTTGGACAGGGCAAATGAGCAGTTCTTC
v_gene: TRBV14; abundance: -; len: 12; j_gene: TRBJ2-1; d_gene: -; CDR3aa: CASSQDRNEQFF; CDR3nt: TGTGCCAGCAGCCAAGACCGGAATGAGCAGTTCTTC
v_gene: TRBV4-1; abundance: -; len: 13; j_gene: TRBJ2-7; d_gene: -; CDR3aa: CASSPNVGGEQYF; CDR3nt: TGCGCCAGCAGCCCAAATGTGGGGGGCGAGCAGTACTTC
v_gene: TRBV19; abundance: -; len: 13; j_gene: TRBJ2-7; d_gene: -; CDR3aa: CASSIGISYEQYF; CDR3nt: TGTGCCAGTAGTATCGGAATCTCCTACGAGCAGTACTTC
v_gene: TRBV7-9; abundance: once; len: 14; j_gene: TRBJ2-7; d_gene: TRBD1; CDR3aa: CASSLGQGAGEQYF; CDR3nt: TGTGCCAGCAGCTTGGGACAGGGGGCTGGCGAGCAGTACTTC
v_gene: TRBV14; abundance: -; len: 14; j_gene: TRBJ2-7; d_gene: -; CDR3aa: CASSQGVGGHEQYF; CDR3nt: TGTGCCAGCAGCCAGGGCGTAGGTGGTCACGAGCAGTACTTC
v_gene: TRBV27; abundance: once; len: 15; j_gene: TRBJ1-1; d_gene: -; CDR3aa: CASSSPESLNTEAFF; CDR3nt: TGTGCCAGCAGTTCGCCGGAGAGCTTGAACACTGAAGCTTTCTTT
v_gene: TRBV5-1; abundance: -; len: 14; j_gene: TRBJ1-1; d_gene: -; CDR3aa: CASSLWQGDTEAFF; CDR3nt: TGCGCCAGCAGCTTGTGGCAGGGAGATACTGAAGCTTTCTTT
v_gene: TRBV6-5; abundance: -; len: 15; j_gene: TRBJ2-7; d_gene: TRBD2; CDR3aa: CASSLAGTAGYEQYF; CDR3nt: TGTGCCAGCAGCTTAGCGGGAACCGCGGGGTACGAGCAGTACTTC
v_gene: TRBV7-2; abundance: -; len: 15; j_gene: TRBJ2-7; d_gene: -; CDR3aa: CASSLGGLSGYEQYF; CDR3nt: TGTGCCAGCAGCTTAGGGGGGCTGTCTGGTTACGAGCAGTACTTC
v_gene: TRBV29-1; abundance: -; len: 16; j_gene: TRBJ2-7; d_gene: TRBD2; CDR3aa: CSVEEVASGTTYEQYF; CDR3nt: TGCAGCGTTGAAGAGGTGGCTAGCGGGACGACCTACGAGCAGTACTTC
v_gene: TRBV9; abundance: -; len: 16; j_gene: TRBJ2-3; d_gene: -; CDR3aa: CASSVLGGSSTDTQYF; CDR3nt: TGTGCCAGCAGCGTATTAGGCGGGTCTAGCACAGATACGCAGTATTTT
v_gene: TRBV29-1; abundance: -; len: 13; j_gene: TRBJ2-1; d_gene: TRBD1; CDR3aa: CSVTGSPGNEQFF; CDR3nt: TGCAGCGTGACAGGGTCCCCGGGGAATGAGCAGTTCTTC
v_gene: TRBV11-3; abundance: -; len: 15; j_gene: TRBJ2-3; d_gene: -; CDR3aa: CASSPHGAGTDTQYF; CDR3nt: TGTGCCAGCAGCCCACATGGCGCGGGCACAGATACGCAGTATTTT
v_gene: TRBV2; abundance: -; len: 17; j_gene: TRBJ2-5; d_gene: TRBD2; CDR3aa: CASGRKTTSEYQETQYF; CDR3nt: TGTGCCAGCGGACGGAAGACTACTAGCGAGTACCAAGAGACCCAGTACTTC
v_gene: TRBV7-2; abundance: -; len: 14; j_gene: TRBJ2-3; d_gene: -; CDR3aa: CASSFDQSPDTQYF; CDR3nt: TGTGCCAGCAGCTTCGACCAAAGCCCAGATACGCAGTATTTT
v_gene: TRBV9; abundance: once; len: 14; j_gene: TRBJ2-5; d_gene: -; CDR3aa: CASSASRYQETQYF; CDR3nt: TGTGCCAGCAGCGCTAGCAGGTACCAAGAGACCCAGTACTTC
v_gene: TRBV7-9; abundance: -; len: 14; j_gene: TRBJ2-1; d_gene: TRBD2; CDR3aa: CASSLRGLADEQFF; CDR3nt: TGTGCCAGCAGCTTAAGGGGACTAGCTGATGAGCAGTTCTTC
v_gene: TRBV11-2; abundance: -; len: 19; j_gene: TRBJ2-1; d_gene: -; CDR3aa: CASSLRVRPDPQAWNEQFF; CDR3nt: TGTGCCAGCAGCTTGAGGGTGCGCCCAGACCCCCAAGCTTGGAATGAGCAGTTCTTC
v_gene: TRBV13; abundance: -; len: 13; j_gene: TRBJ2-7; d_gene: -; CDR3aa: CASSSQGSYEQYF; CDR3nt: TGTGCCAGCAGCTCGCAGGGCTCCTACGAGCAGTACTTC
v_gene: TRBV5-1; abundance: once; len: 13; j_gene: TRBJ2-7; d_gene: -; CDR3aa: CASSLSVAYEQYF; CDR3nt: TGCGCCAGCAGCCTTAGCGTCGCCTACGAGCAGTACTTC
v_gene: TRBV14; abundance: few; len: 13; j_gene: TRBJ2-3; d_gene: -; CDR3aa: CASSQGVLDTQYF; CDR3nt: TGTGCCAGCAGCCAGGGGGTCCTCGATACGCAGTATTTT
v_gene: TRBV9; abundance: -; len: 13; j_gene: TRBJ2-5; d_gene: -; CDR3aa: CASSVEGMQTQYF; CDR3nt: TGTGCCAGCAGCGTAGAGGGTATGCAGACCCAGTACTTC
v_gene: TRBV6-1; abundance: -; len: 18; j_gene: TRBJ2-2; d_gene: TRBD1; CDR3aa: CASSEEVPGGLFTGELFF; CDR3nt: TGTGCCAGCAGTGAAGAAGTCCCAGGGGGCCTCTTCACCGGGGAGCTGTTTTTT
v_gene: TRBV27; abundance: once; len: 16; j_gene: TRBJ2-1; d_gene: -; CDR3aa: CASSPPWGTSYNEQFF; CDR3nt: TGTGCCAGCAGTCCCCCCTGGGGGACATCCTACAATGAGCAGTTCTTC
v_gene: TRBV9; abundance: -; len: 14; j_gene: TRBJ2-3; d_gene: -; CDR3aa: CASSAPQGPDTQYF; CDR3nt: TGTGCCAGCAGCGCACCACAGGGCCCAGATACGCAGTATTTT
v_gene: TRBV7-2; abundance: -; len: 14; j_gene: TRBJ1-5; d_gene: -; CDR3aa: CASSFPDSNQPQHF; CDR3nt: TGTGCCAGCAGCTTCCCAGATAGCAATCAGCCCCAGCATTTT
v_gene: TRBV6-6; abundance: -; len: 10; j_gene: TRBJ2-1; d_gene: -; CDR3aa: CASSYDEQFF; CDR3nt: TGTGCCAGCAGTTACGATGAGCAGTTCTTC
v_gene: TRBV28; abundance: -; len: 14; j_gene: TRBJ2-5; d_gene: TRBD1; CDR3aa: CASSSQGSLETQYF; CDR3nt: TGTGCCAGCAGTTCACAGGGGAGTCTAGAGACCCAGTACTTC
v_gene: TRBV27; abundance: -; len: 16; j_gene: TRBJ2-3; d_gene: TRBD2; CDR3aa: CASGVGGSGMADTQYF; CDR3nt: TGTGCCAGCGGCGTGGGGGGTAGCGGGATGGCAGATACGCAGTATTTT